This T cell receptor (beta chain) is from a study of T-cell reconstitution after alpha-beta-depleted transplantation in children (dated by TCRdb to the mid-2010s). Looking at the study overall: The study quantitatively tracked T-cell immune reconstitution after TCRalphabeta/CD19-depleted allogeneic hematopoietic cell transplantation in children using TCR repertoire profiling.

This clonotype was observed at least ten times. Its antigen remains unidentified. One base away there is no much larger clone; base qualities are not given. The library relied on PCR. Instrument on record: Illumina HiSeq 2500. TCR library preparation used molecular barcoding, with unique molecular identifiers applied to normalize quantification of the TCRbeta repertoire. TCRdb took the public reads, trimmed them with fastp at Q25, ran MiXCR for clone calling and kept in-frame beta chains. Duplicate CDR3 protein sequences are folded into a single record with the most common DNA and genes. Within this sample are a few hundred thousand distinct CDR3 sequences, with around 8.9% of them counted one time only. The top ten clones comprise around 5% of the sample. V sheds 7 bases and J sheds 3 bases, leaving 7 bases between their ends. From the cysteine through the phenylalanine, the CDR3 covers 12 amino acids. The read is trimmed to its CDR3 DNA, 36 bases read in frame from base 1. CDR1 and CDR2, per the germline V gene, are SGHAT and FQNNGV.

This specimen was PBMCs from the stem cell graft donor, taken from the stem cell graft. Here the chain combines TRBV11-2 and TRBJ2-4; a confident D gene designation cannot be given. The sequence was obtained from a human donor who donated a stem cell graft to a child with SCID. The DNA is as follows: TGTGCCAGCACTAAGTACAAAAACATTCAGTACTTC. Translated, this is CASTKYKNIQYF.